The sequence of this T cell receptor (beta chain) was determined in a study of breast tumors, draining lymph nodes, adjacent tissues. This CDR3 spans 14 amino acids. Germline V gives CDR1 SGHDT, CDR2 YYEEEE. J gave up 7 bases and V 0 bases, and 4 bases lay outside the gene matches. This clonotype was picked up many times. The antigen is not known. Breast cancer patients provided tissue from their axillary draining lymph nodes. Regarding the study as a whole: That most tumor T cells come from lymph nodes remained unproven. Tumor TCR diversity was below lymph nodes but above nontumor tissue.

MiXCR, applied by TCRdb to the multiplex PCR reads, yields one record per CDR3 protein. Among about 200,000 distinct CDR3 sequences listed, around a third were seen once. This clonotype originated in a female donor with breast cancer. Some clones in this sample may be carry-over from other donors' samples. V usage is TRBV5-6 and J usage is TRBJ1-5; 7 bases fit TRBD1. The sequencing input was axillary lymph node tissue. The CDR3 region is CASSLGQGGQPQHF. CDR3 DNA sequence: TGTGCCAGCAGCTTGGGACAGGGAGGACAGCCCCAGCATTTT.